Listed below are T cell receptor beta chains from one sample, sequenced in a study of T cells in Graves' hyperthyroidism and ophthalmopathy. TCRdb used MiXCR to reprocess the multiplex PCR reads, holding one entry per CDR3 protein. The sample includes under 800,000 distinct CDR3 sequences, around 15% of them seen just once. Material for sequencing was blood. The receptors come from a woman aged 18-29 years with Graves' hyperthyroidism. Both conserved end residues are part of each CDR3.

v_gene	CDR3aa
TRBV2	CASRFEGVNSPLHF
TRBV2	CASSDFMKNTEAFF
TRBV29-1	CSAGPLRGAYGYTF
TRBV7-6	CASSLAGSSAEQYF
TRBV9	CASSVGLREGGDIQYF
TRBV28	CASSSGGGAGELFF
TRBV6-1	CASSDIYEQYF
TRBV11-2	CASSLGLVNEQYF
TRBV20-1	CSAAKLEGFSAYEQYF
TRBV20-1	CSARRRGNPVRETQYF
TRBV30	CAWNGDGRANEQFF
TRBV28	CASSLKVPETQYF
TRBV20-1	CSASPWDRGISGNTIYF
TRBV10-3	CAISEGTSGVVGEQYF
TRBV6-4	CASSEAASGPYGYTF
TRBV6-2/TRBV6-3	CASSYSGLLQETQYF
TRBV6-1	CASSQRQGEAFF
TRBV20-1	CSASRPDYEQYF
TRBV6-1	CATSWLHNEQFF
TRBV9	CASSVGTGGEPQHF
TRBV28	CASSLLGGRGETQYF
TRBV7-3	CASSLTSGAAYEQYF
TRBV7-9	CASSLGAVTTGELFF
TRBV12-3/TRBV12-4	CASSLQWGGTQYF
TRBV7-2	CASSSRRTFYNEQFF
TRBV24-1	CATSDQRENSYNEQFF
TRBV3-1	CASSSDRGGQPQHF
TRBV18	CASSPRTGTSSYEQYF
TRBV7-3	CASSMSDRDNIRDNEKLFF
TRBV30	CAWSLGVRLNEQFF
TRBV20-1	CSARDSRGNSYEQYF
TRBV24-1	CATKPRQGSDTQYF
TRBV20-1	CSAVRGAKNIQYF
TRBV30	CVWILAGGGELFF
TRBV4-1	CASSQAGTRSSETQYF
TRBV20-1	CSAIAGGPGLYNEQFF
TRBV3-1	CASSQEGSGRARRETQYF
TRBV12-3/TRBV12-4	CASSLAGGLNTEAFF
TRBV6-1	CASSYGFMGTGAEQYF